This T cell receptor beta chain was observed in a study of identical twins. Whole-study results and caveats: Out-of-frame alpha sequences common to twins exhibited a surplus of low generation probability.

One entry per CDR3 protein, called by TCRdb with MiXCR from the 5' RACE reads. The sample lists about 520,000 distinct CDR3 sequences; 22% were seen once. V was trimmed by 0 bases and J by 9 bases, leaving 12 bases between them. The CDR3 runs to 13 residues. Germline V lookup: CDR1 DFQATT, CDR2 SNEGSKA (reference sequence). This clonotype was seen a few times. Its antigen is not known. The sample was also reused in another study, on T cells expressing NK-cell markers. Per that paper: Sorted T-cell subsets CD3+CD56+NKG2C+, CD3+CD56+NKG2C- and CD3+CD56-NKG2C+ were TCR beta-sequenced.

This clonotype was sampled from a woman between 18 and 30 years old in good health. This sequence joins TRBV20-1 and TRBJ2-1, with D perhaps matching TRBD1 or TRBD2 (5 bases each). Sequences were obtained from CD4+ T cells sorted from blood. The CDR3 loop reads CSARDGAAGEQFF. In nucleotides, the CDR3 is TGCAGTGCTAGAGATGGGGCGGCGGGTGAGCAGTTCTTC.